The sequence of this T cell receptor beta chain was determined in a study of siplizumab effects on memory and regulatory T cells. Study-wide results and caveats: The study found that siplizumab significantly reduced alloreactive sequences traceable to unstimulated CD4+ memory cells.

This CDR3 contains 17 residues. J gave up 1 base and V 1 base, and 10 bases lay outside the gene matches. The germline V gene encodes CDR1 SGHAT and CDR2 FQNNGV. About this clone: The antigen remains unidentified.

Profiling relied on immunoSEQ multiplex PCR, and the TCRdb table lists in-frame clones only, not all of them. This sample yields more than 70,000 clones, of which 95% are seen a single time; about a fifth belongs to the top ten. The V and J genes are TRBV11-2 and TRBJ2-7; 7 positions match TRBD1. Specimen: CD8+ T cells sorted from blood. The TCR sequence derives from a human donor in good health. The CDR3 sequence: CASSLGPQQGYSYEQYF. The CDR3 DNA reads TGTGCCAGCAGCTTAGGCCCCCAACAGGGGTATTCCTACGAGCAGTACTTC.